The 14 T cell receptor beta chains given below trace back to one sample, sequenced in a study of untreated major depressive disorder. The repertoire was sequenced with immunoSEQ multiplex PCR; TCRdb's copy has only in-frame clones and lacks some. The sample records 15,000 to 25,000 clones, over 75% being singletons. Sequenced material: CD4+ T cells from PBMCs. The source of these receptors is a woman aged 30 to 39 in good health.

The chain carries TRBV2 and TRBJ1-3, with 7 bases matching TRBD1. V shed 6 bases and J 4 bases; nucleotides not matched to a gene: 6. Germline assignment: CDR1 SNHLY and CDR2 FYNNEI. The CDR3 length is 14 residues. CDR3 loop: CASSLTGDGNTIYF. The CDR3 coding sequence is TGTGCCAGCAGCCTAACAGGGGACGGAAACACCATATATTTT.

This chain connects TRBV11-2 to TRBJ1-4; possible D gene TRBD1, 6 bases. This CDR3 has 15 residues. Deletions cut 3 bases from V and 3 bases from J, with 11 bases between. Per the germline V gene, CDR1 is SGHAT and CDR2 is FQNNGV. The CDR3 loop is CASSLSRGPNEKLFF. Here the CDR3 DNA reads TGTGCCAGCAGCTTGAGCAGGGGACCTAATGAAAAACTGTTTTTT.

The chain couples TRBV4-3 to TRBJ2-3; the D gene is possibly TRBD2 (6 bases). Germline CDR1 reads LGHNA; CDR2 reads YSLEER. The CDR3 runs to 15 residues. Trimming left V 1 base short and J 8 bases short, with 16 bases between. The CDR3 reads CASSQVGGSAGTQYF. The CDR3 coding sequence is TGCGCCAGCAGCCAAGTGGGGGGTTCAGCGGGTACGCAGTATTTT.

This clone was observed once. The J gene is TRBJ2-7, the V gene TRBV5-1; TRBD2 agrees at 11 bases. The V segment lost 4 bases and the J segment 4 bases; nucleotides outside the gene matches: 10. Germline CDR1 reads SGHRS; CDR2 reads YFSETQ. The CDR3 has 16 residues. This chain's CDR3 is CASSGPTSGASYEQYF. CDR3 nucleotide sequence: TGCGCCAGCAGCGGACCGACTAGCGGGGCCTCTTACGAGCAGTACTTC.

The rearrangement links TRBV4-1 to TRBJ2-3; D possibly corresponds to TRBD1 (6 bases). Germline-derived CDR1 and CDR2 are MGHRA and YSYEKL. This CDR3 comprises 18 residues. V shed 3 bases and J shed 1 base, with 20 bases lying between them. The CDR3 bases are TGCGCCAGCAGCCATACAGGGAAGGTTAACTCGGGCACAGATACGCAGTATTTT. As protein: CASSHTGKVNSGTDTQYF.

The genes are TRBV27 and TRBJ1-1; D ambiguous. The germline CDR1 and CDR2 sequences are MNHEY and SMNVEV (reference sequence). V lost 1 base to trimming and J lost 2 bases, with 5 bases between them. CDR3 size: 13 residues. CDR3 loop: CASSLYSNTEAFF. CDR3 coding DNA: TGTGCCAGCAGTTTATACAGCAACACTGAAGCTTTCTTT.

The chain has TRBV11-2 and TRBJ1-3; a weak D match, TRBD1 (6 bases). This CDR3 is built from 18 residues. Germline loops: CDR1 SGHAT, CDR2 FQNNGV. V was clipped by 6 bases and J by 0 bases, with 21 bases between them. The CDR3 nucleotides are TGTGCCAGCAGGATCCCCGGAAGAGGACAGCACTCTGGAAACACCATATATTTT. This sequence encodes CASRIPGRGQHSGNTIYF.

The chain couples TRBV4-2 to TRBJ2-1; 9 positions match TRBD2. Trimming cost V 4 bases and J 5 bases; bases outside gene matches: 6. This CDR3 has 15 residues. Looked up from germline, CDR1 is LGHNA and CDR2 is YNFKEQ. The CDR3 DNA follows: TGTGCCAGCAGCCCAACTAGCGGGCAAAACAATGAGCAGTTCTTC. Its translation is CASSPTSGQNNEQFF.

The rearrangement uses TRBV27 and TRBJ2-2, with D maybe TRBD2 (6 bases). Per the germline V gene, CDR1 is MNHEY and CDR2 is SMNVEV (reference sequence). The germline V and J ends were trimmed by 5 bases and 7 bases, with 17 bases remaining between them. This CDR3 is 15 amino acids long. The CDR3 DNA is TGTGCCAGCAGTGCGGGGCGCCGCCGAAACGGGGAGCTGTTTTTT. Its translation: CASSAGRRRNGELFF.

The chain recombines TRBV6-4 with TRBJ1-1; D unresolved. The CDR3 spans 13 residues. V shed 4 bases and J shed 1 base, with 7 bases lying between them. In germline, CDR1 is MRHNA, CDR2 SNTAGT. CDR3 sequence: CASSVQPNTEAFF. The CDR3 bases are TGTGCCAGCAGTGTACAGCCGAACACTGAAGCTTTCTTT.

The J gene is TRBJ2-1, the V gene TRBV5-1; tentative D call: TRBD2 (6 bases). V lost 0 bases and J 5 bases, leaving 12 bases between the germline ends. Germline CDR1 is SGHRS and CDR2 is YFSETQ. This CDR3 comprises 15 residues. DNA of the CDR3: TGCGCCAGCAGCTTGGAGGGACTCCAAAACAATGAGCAGTTCTTC. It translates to CASSLEGLQNNEQFF.

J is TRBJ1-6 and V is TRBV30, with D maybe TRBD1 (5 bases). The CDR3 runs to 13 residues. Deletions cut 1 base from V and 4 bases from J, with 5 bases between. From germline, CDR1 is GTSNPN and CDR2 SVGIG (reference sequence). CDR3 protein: CAWSAGYNSPLHF. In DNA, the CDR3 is TGTGCCTGGAGTGCAGGGTATAATTCACCCCTCCACTTT. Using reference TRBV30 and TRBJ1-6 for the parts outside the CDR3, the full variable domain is SQTIHQWPATLVQPVGSPLSLECTVEGTSNPNLYWYRQAAGRGLQLLFYSVGIGQISSEVPQNLSASRPQDRQFILSSKKLLLSDSGFYLCAWSAGYNSPLHFGNGTRLTVT.

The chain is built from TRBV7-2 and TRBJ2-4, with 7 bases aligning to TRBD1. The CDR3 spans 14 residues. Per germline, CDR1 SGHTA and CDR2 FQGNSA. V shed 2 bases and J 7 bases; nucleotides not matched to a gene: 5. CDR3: CASSLMLGGNIQYF. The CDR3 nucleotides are TGTGCCAGCAGCTTAATGTTAGGGGGCAACATTCAGTACTTC.

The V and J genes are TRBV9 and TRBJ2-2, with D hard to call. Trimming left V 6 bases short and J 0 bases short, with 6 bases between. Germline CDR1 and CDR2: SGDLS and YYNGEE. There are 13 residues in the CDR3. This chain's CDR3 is CASTSANTGELFF. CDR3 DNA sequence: TGTGCCAGCACATCGGCGAACACCGGGGAGCTGTTTTTT.